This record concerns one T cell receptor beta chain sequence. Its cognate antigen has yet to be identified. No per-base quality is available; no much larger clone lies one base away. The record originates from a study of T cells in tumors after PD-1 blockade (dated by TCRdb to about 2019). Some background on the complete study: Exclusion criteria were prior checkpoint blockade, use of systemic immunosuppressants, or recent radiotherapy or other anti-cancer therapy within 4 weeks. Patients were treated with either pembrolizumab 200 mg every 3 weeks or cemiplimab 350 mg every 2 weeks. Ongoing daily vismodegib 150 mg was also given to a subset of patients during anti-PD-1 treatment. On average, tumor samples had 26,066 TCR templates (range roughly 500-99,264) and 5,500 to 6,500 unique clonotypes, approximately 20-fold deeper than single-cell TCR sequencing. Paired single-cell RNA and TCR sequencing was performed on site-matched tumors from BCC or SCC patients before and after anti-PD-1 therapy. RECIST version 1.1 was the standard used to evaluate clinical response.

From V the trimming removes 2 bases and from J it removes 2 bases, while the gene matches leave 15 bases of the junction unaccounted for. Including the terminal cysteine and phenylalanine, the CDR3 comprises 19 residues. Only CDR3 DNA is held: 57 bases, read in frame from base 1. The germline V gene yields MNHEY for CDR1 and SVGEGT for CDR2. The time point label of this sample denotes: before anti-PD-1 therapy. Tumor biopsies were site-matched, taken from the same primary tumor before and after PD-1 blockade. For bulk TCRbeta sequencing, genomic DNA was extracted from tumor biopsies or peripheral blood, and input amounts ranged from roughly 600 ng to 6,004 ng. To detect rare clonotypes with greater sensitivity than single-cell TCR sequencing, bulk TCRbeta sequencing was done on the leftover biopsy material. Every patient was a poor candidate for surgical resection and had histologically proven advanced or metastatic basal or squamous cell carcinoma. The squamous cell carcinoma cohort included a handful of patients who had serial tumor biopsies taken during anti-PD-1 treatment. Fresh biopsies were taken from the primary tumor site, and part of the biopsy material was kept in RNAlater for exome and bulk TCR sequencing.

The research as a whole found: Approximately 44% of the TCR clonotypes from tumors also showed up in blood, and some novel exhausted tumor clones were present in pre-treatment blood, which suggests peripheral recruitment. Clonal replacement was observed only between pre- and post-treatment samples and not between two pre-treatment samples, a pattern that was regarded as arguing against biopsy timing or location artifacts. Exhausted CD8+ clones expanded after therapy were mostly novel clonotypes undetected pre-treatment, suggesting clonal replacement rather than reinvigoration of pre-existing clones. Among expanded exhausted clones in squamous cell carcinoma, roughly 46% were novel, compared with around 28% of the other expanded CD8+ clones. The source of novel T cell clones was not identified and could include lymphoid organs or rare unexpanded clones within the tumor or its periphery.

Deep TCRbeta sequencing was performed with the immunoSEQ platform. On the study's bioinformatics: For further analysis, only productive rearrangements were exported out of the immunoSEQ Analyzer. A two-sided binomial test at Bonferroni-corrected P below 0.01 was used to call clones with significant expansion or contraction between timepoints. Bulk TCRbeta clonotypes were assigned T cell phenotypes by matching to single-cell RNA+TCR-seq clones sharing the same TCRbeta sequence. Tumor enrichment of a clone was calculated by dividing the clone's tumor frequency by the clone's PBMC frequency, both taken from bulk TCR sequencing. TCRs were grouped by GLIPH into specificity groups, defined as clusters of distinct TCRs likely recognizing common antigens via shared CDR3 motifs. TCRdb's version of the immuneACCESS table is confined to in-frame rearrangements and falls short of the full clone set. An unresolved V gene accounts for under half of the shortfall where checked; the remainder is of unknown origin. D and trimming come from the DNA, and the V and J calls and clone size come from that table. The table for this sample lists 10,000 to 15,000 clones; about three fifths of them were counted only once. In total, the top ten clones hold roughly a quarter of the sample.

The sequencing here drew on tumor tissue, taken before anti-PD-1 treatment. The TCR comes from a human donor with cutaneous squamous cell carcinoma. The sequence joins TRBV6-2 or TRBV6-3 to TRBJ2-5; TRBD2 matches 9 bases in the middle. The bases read TGTGCCAGCAGTTACGGTAGCGGGAGTCCTCTTTCTAGGCAAGAGACCCAGTACTTC. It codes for CASSYGSGSPLSRQETQYF.